Listed below are T cell receptor beta chains from one sample, sequenced in a study of blood T cells in healthy people across ages. One entry per CDR3 protein, called by TCRdb with MiXCR from the 5' RACE reads. The sample carries 1.5 million to 2 million distinct CDR3 sequences, 25% to 30% recorded once. Sequenced: blood. Receptor source: a woman aged 25 to 39 in good health. CDR3s include the opening cysteine and the closing phenylalanine or tryptophan. D genes are given only for firm matches. Clone sizes are given selectively: once, few, many, or a class where the clone is expanded.

clone_size: few; j_call: TRBJ2-7; v_call: TRBV2; d_call: -; cdr3_nt: TGTGCCAGCAGTGAGCCCCACTGGGGGGTCTACGAGCAGTACTTC; cdr3_aa: CASSEPHWGVYEQYF
clone_size: many; j_call: TRBJ2-7; v_call: TRBV25-1; d_call: -; cdr3_nt: TGTGCCAGCAGGACCCTAGATTCGCGGACGAACTACGAGCAGTACTTC; cdr3_aa: CASRTLDSRTNYEQYF
clone_size: -; j_call: TRBJ1-1; v_call: TRBV6-4; d_call: -; cdr3_nt: TGTGCCAGCAAATTTGACACCACGTACACTGAAGCTTTCTTT; cdr3_aa: CASKFDTTYTEAFF
clone_size: few; j_call: TRBJ1-2; v_call: TRBV7-2; d_call: -; cdr3_nt: TGTGCCAGCAGCCTCGCAAACCCTGTACAGTCGAACTATGGCTACACCTTC; cdr3_aa: CASSLANPVQSNYGYTF
clone_size: -; j_call: TRBJ2-7; v_call: TRBV15; d_call: TRBD1; cdr3_nt: TGTGCCACCAGCGGAGATCATCTGATTCGGGTCGAGTCCCCAAACAGGGGCGACGAGCAGTACTTC; cdr3_aa: CATSGDHLIRVESPNRGDEQYF
clone_size: -; j_call: TRBJ2-1; v_call: TRBV18; d_call: TRBD2; cdr3_nt: TGTGCCAGCTCACCTCCCGGAGTGGCTAGCGGCAATGAGCAGTTCTTC; cdr3_aa: CASSPPGVASGNEQFF
clone_size: few; j_call: TRBJ1-2; v_call: TRBV29-1; d_call: -; cdr3_nt: TGCAGCGTCGCGGGACGGGACTTTGGTGGCTACACCTTC; cdr3_aa: CSVAGRDFGGYTF
clone_size: -; j_call: TRBJ2-5; v_call: TRBV5-1; d_call: TRBD2; cdr3_nt: TGCGCCAGCAGCTTGGGGCACGGGAGGAAGGGAGAGACCCAGTACTTC; cdr3_aa: CASSLGHGRKGETQYF
clone_size: -; j_call: TRBJ1-1; v_call: TRBV20-1; d_call: TRBD1; cdr3_nt: TGCAGTACTAACAGGGGGCTGAACACTGAAGCTTTCTTT; cdr3_aa: CSTNRGLNTEAFF
clone_size: few; j_call: TRBJ1-1; v_call: TRBV7-9; d_call: -; cdr3_nt: TGTGCCAGCAGCGCATGGACCACTGAAGCTTTCTTT; cdr3_aa: CASSAWTTEAFF
clone_size: few; j_call: TRBJ2-4; v_call: TRBV15; d_call: -; cdr3_nt: TGTGCCACCAGCAGAGATTTAGTACCGGGAGCCAAAAACATTCAGTACTTC; cdr3_aa: CATSRDLVPGAKNIQYF
clone_size: -; j_call: TRBJ2-2; v_call: TRBV29-1; d_call: -; cdr3_nt: TGCAGCGTTCGGCTTAGCACCGGGGAGCTGTTTTTT; cdr3_aa: CSVRLSTGELFF
clone_size: few; j_call: TRBJ2-7; v_call: TRBV20-1; d_call: -; cdr3_nt: TGCAGTGCTAGAGATCCTGCAAAAGCCCTTTACGAGCAGTACTTC; cdr3_aa: CSARDPAKALYEQYF
clone_size: few; j_call: TRBJ2-5; v_call: TRBV12-3/TRBV12-4; d_call: TRBD2; cdr3_nt: TGTGCCAGCAGGCTACTAGCGGGAGGTGAGACCCAGTACTTC; cdr3_aa: CASRLLAGGETQYF
clone_size: -; j_call: TRBJ2-2; v_call: TRBV4-1; d_call: -; cdr3_nt: TGCGCCAGCAGCCAAGTTGTCCCTCAGGGGGGGAGAGAGATCGGGGAGCTGTTTTTT; cdr3_aa: CASSQVVPQGGREIGELFF
clone_size: few; j_call: TRBJ1-2; v_call: TRBV4-3; d_call: -; cdr3_nt: TGCGCCAGCAGCCACAGCGGGGGCAACTATGGCTACACCTTC; cdr3_aa: CASSHSGGNYGYTF
clone_size: -; j_call: TRBJ2-1; v_call: TRBV5-1; d_call: TRBD2; cdr3_nt: TGCGCCAGCAGCTTTCTAAGCGGGAGGTTCAATGAGCAGTTCTTC; cdr3_aa: CASSFLSGRFNEQFF
clone_size: -; j_call: TRBJ1-3; v_call: TRBV20-1; d_call: -; cdr3_nt: TGCAGTGCTACGGTGAGCTCTGGAAACACCATATATTTT; cdr3_aa: CSATVSSGNTIYF
clone_size: once; j_call: TRBJ2-7; v_call: TRBV2; d_call: -; cdr3_nt: TGTGCCAGCAGTTCCGACAGGTTGAGCTCCTACGAGCAGTACTTC; cdr3_aa: CASSSDRLSSYEQYF
clone_size: -; j_call: TRBJ2-5; v_call: TRBV5-4; d_call: -; cdr3_nt: TGTGCCAGCAGCTTCCTCGGCCCGTTTCAAGAGACCCAGTACTTC; cdr3_aa: CASSFLGPFQETQYF
clone_size: once; j_call: TRBJ1-1; v_call: TRBV29-1; d_call: -; cdr3_nt: TGCAGCGTCACCCACTCCACGGGGGGCACTGAAGCTTTCTTT; cdr3_aa: CSVTHSTGGTEAFF
clone_size: -; j_call: TRBJ1-1; v_call: TRBV5-1; d_call: TRBD1; cdr3_nt: TGCGCCAGCAGCTTCCGGACAGGACGGATGGTGGACACTAAAGCTTTCTTT; cdr3_aa: CASSFRTGRMVDTKAFF
clone_size: -; j_call: TRBJ2-5; v_call: TRBV4-1; d_call: -; cdr3_nt: TGCGCCAGCAGCCAACTTCACGGGGAGACCCAGTACTTC; cdr3_aa: CASSQLHGETQYF
clone_size: few; j_call: TRBJ1-4; v_call: TRBV12-3/TRBV12-4; d_call: -; cdr3_nt: TGTGCCAGCACCAAGACAGCAGTTGAAAAACTGTTTTTT; cdr3_aa: CASTKTAVEKLFF
clone_size: few; j_call: TRBJ2-1; v_call: TRBV3-1; d_call: TRBD1; cdr3_nt: TGTGCCAGCAGCCAAGTGGCCAGGGACAGTGAGCAGTTCTTC; cdr3_aa: CASSQVARDSEQFF
clone_size: many; j_call: TRBJ2-5; v_call: TRBV11-2; d_call: -; cdr3_nt: TGTGCCAGCAGCTTCCAGAACAGGGCGCGTGAGACCCAGTACTTC; cdr3_aa: CASSFQNRARETQYF
clone_size: -; j_call: TRBJ1-6; v_call: TRBV6-5; d_call: -; cdr3_nt: TGTGCCAGCAGTTTCTTTGAGATTAGCTCCTATAATTCACCCCTCCACTTT; cdr3_aa: CASSFFEISSYNSPLHF
clone_size: -; j_call: TRBJ1-2; v_call: TRBV12-3/TRBV12-4; d_call: -; cdr3_nt: TGTGCCAGCCGATTCTCGGGGCAGGGTCGCACCTTC; cdr3_aa: CASRFSGQGRTF
clone_size: few; j_call: TRBJ2-5; v_call: TRBV7-3; d_call: -; cdr3_nt: TGTGCCAGCAGCGCAAACCTCCGAGGGGAGACCCAGTACTTC; cdr3_aa: CASSANLRGETQYF
clone_size: many; j_call: TRBJ1-2; v_call: TRBV4-1; d_call: -; cdr3_nt: TGCGCCAGCAGCCAAGGACAGGTTGGCGCTAACTATGGCTACACCTTC; cdr3_aa: CASSQGQVGANYGYTF
clone_size: -; j_call: TRBJ1-2; v_call: TRBV3-1; d_call: -; cdr3_nt: TGTGCCGTCCAGGACGTCCGCTATGGCTACACCTTC; cdr3_aa: CAVQDVRYGYTF
clone_size: few; j_call: TRBJ1-2; v_call: TRBV12-3/TRBV12-4; d_call: TRBD1; cdr3_nt: TGTGCCAGCACGCCGGGACAGGGAAGGTTGGACTATGGCTACACCTTC; cdr3_aa: CASTPGQGRLDYGYTF
clone_size: few; j_call: TRBJ2-7; v_call: TRBV7-9; d_call: TRBD1; cdr3_nt: TGTGCCAGCAGCCTGGGACAGGGGAATAGGCAGTACTTC; cdr3_aa: CASSLGQGNRQYF
clone_size: -; j_call: TRBJ2-1; v_call: TRBV20-1; d_call: -; cdr3_nt: TGCAGTCCCATAAGGGGGGCCGCCTACAATGAGCAGTTCTTC; cdr3_aa: CSPIRGAAYNEQFF